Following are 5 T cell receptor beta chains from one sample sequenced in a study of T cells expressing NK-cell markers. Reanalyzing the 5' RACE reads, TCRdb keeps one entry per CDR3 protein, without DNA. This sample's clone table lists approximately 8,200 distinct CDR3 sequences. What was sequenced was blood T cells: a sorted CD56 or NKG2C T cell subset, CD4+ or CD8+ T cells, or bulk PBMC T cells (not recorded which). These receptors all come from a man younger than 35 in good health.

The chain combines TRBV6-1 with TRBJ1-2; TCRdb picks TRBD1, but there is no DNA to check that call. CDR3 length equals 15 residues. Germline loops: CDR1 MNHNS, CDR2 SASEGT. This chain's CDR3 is CANSAPGQANSGYTF.

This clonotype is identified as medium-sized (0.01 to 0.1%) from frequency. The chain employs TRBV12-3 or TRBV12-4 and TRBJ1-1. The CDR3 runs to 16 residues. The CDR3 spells CASSPGGGLLNTEAFF.

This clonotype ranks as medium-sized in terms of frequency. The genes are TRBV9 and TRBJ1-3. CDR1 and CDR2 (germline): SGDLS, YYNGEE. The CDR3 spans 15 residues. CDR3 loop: CASSVLAGTGNTIYF.

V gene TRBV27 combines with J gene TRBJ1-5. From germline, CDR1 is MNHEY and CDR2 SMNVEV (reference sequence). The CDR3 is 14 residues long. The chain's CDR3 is CASSLYNSNQPQHF.

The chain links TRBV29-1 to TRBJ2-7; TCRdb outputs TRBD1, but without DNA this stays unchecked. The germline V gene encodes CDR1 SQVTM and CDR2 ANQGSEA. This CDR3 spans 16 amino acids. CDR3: CSVAGYRDGNSYEQYF.